This TCR beta chain was captured by sequencing in a study of blood T cell repertoires in COVID-19. The CDR3 is 19 residues long. V lost 2 bases and J lost 0; bases outside the gene matches: 6. CDR1 is MDHEN, CDR2 SYDVKM, per germline. Method: immunoSEQ multiplex PCR; TCRdb's copy keeps in-frame clones and lacks some. The table records 130,000 to 150,000 clones, roughly 88% of them present only once. The J gene is TRBJ2-1, the V gene TRBV28, with 14 positions matching TRBD2. The clonotype was recovered from a man between 65 and 85 years old with acute or convalescent COVID-19. Sequencing was performed on peripheral blood. In DNA, the CDR3 is TGTGCCAGCAGTTTAGGAAGACTAGCGGGGGGGAGCTCCTACAATGAGCAGTTCTTC. Protein sequence: CASSLGRLAGGSSYNEQFF.